The TCR beta chain described here comes from a study of blood T cell repertoires in COVID-19. Method: immunoSEQ multiplex PCR; TCRdb's copy keeps in-frame clones and lacks some. The data show 260,000 or so clones, with over 75% seen just once and approximately 0.7% held by the top ten. The CDR3 is 14 amino acids. The ends were cut back, 3 bases at V and 6 bases at J, with 13 bases in the middle. The V gene's germline CDR1 is SGHNT and CDR2 YYREEE (reference sequence). The source is a human donor in a cohort sampled during active COVID-19. The material sequenced was peripheral blood. V and J are TRBV5-4 and TRBJ2-1; possibly TRBD2 for D (6 bases). The CDR3 loop reads CASSWGETSNEQFF. The CDR3 DNA follows: TGTGCCAGCAGCTGGGGGGAAACAAGCAATGAGCAGTTCTTC.